This T cell receptor beta chain was retrieved from a study of T cell responses to AZD1222 COVID-19 vaccine (dated by TCRdb to the early 2020s). Study-level background: A total of 233 trial participants underwent TCR sequencing, of whom roughly 210 had received two doses of AZD1222 and around 25 had received two doses of the MenACWY control vaccine. Trial participants were enrolled into age subgroups of 18-55, 56-69 and 70-plus years, which contained about 150, 28 and 57 TCR-sequenced participants, respectively. General study outcomes and caveats: Reportedly, close to half of the unique spike-specific TCRs recognized epitopes lying outside the regions that are mutated in the B.1.351 and B.1.1.7 variants. Conclusions about previously exposed vaccinees are limited, since just six AZD1222 recipients were seropositive for SARS-CoV-2 at baseline. The whole spike protein was spanned by vaccine-associated CD4 TCRs, and dominant responses were seen in regions 160-218 and 743-854. Spike-specific TCR breadth and depth rose significantly after two AZD1222 doses compared with day 0 and with MenACWY recipients. Because no samples from the day 14 peak response were available, repertoires could be characterized only after the peak T cell response. Participants were mostly white British, with more females than males. The authors suggested clonal diversity may have been underestimated. The 56-69-year group was small, and its depth increase did not reach significance, likely because of low power.

The CDR3 regions of human TCRbeta chains were analyzed by immunosequencing. As for how the authors treated the data: Repertoire TCRs were checked for matches against a reference library of SARS-CoV-2-specific TCRs that had been generated using the MIRA antigen-specificity platform. Breadth meant the fraction of unique TCRs that were SARS-CoV-2-associated, whereas depth meant the fraction of total T cells that were SARS-CoV-2-associated. Using the MIRA data, every spike-specific TCR was mapped to the spike region that the TCR reacted to and assigned to either a CD4 or a CD8 class. Log10-transformed breadth and depth values were compared by one-way ANOVA with Sidak's multiple comparisons tests. Held by TCRdb, this immuneACCESS table contains in-frame sequences only and omits some clones. Under half of the omission traces to an unresolved V gene where checked; the cause of the rest is unknown. The V and J calls and clone size were taken over from that table, and D and trimming were inferred from the DNA. The sample table records about 110,000 clones; about 95% of these occur just once. The biggest ten clones account for 2.9% of the sample.

The time point tag for this specimen amounts to: about 28 days (+/-7) after the second vaccine dose. Because spike-specific TCR depth and breadth did not differ between the two schedules, AZD1222 recipients who got a second dose at roughly 4 weeks were pooled with those who got a second dose at roughly 12 weeks. Vaccinee samples came from UK trials COV001 and COV002, including a single-blind randomized controlled phase 2/3 trial of AZD1222 (ChAdOx1 nCoV-19) in healthy adults. Trial participant PBMC samples were collected at day 0 and day 28 after the second dose for TCRbeta chain sequencing. This clone appeared once. The antigen it recognizes is unknown. No much larger clone is present one base from it, and per-base qualities are unavailable. The receptor was derived from an adult who received the AZD1222 COVID-19 vaccine. The specimen was peripheral blood, collected 28 days after the second AZD1222 dose.

The bases read TGTGCCAGCACCCACCCCCCATTCTATGGCTACACCTTC. Its protein product is CASTHPPFYGYTF. The sequence joins TRBV6-5 to TRBJ1-2; confidence is insufficient to name the D gene. Taken from cysteine to phenylalanine, the CDR3 has 13 residues. Only the CDR3 DNA stays, 39 bases, in frame from base 1. Cut back by 7 bases and 4 bases, the V and J ends lie 13 bases apart. The CDR1 and CDR2 encoded by the germline V gene are MNHEY and SVGAGI.